The T cell receptor beta chain described here comes from a study of CD8 T cells in ankylosing spondylitis. The TCR beta libraries were generated through quantitative 5'-RACE incorporating molecular barcodes. MiXCR, run by TCRdb on the 5' RACE reads, gives a single entry per CDR3 protein. The sample shows around 340,000 distinct CDR3 sequences, under 15% of them seen only once. General study findings and limits: Within matched ankylosing spondylitis synovial fluid, disease-linked clones were reportedly significantly enriched. Previous work reported some of these motif variants in the synovial fluid and blood of reactive arthritis. Among TCR beta sequences, a motif of under 10 highly homologous variants appeared characteristic of ankylosing spondylitis blood.

Concerning this clonotype: Its antigen remains unknown.

Sequences were obtained from blood, either unsorted or a sorted T cell fraction (not recorded which). The receptor was isolated from a male donor with ankylosing spondylitis or in good health (not recorded which).

The DNA for the CDR3 is TGCGCCAGCAACCCATCTGGCCACAACACTGAAGCTTTCTTT. Encoded protein: CASNPSGHNTEAFF. The chain employs TRBV5-1 and TRBJ1-1, with D unclear. The CDR3 spans 14 residues. Germline V gene lookup returns CDR1 SGHRS and CDR2 YFSETQ. Trimming left V 6 bases short and J 2 bases short, with 14 bases between. The full variable domain, rest sourced from reference TRBV5-1 and TRBJ1-1, is KAGVTQTPRYLIKTRGQQVTLSCSPISGHRSVSWYQQTPGQGLQFLFEYFSETQRNKGNFPGRFSGRQFSNSRSEMNVSTLELGDSALYLCASNPSGHNTEAFFGQGTRLTVV.